This TCR beta chain is drawn from a study of radiation and T cells in renal cell carcinoma. Study-level information: Nephrectomy followed 15 Gy stereotactic body radiation by 4 weeks. Whole-study results and caveats: From baseline, blood top tumor clonotypes peaked at 2 weeks post-radiation.

This clone has only a few counts. What it recognizes is unknown. TCRdb's table, derived via immunoSEQ multiplex PCR, lists solely in-frame clones and lacks some. Of 150,000 to 190,000 clones in the sample, 87% were seen once. Germline-derived CDR1 and CDR2 are SGHDT and YYEEEE. The V end lost 2 bases, the J end lost 1 base, and 6 bases lay between the germline ends. The CDR3 sequence is 14 residues long. Time point noted: blood 2 weeks post-SBRT. Treatment of the sample: 15 Gy SBRT to primary tumor, nephrectomy 4 weeks later. J is TRBJ2-2 and V is TRBV5-6; no reliable D call. This sequence was found in a woman aged 45-60 years with renal cell carcinoma. The sequences come from blood, collected from a patient whose treatment included radiotherapy and nephrectomy. Here the CDR3 reads CASSLSGNTGELFF. The CDR3 DNA is TGTGCCAGCAGCTTAAGTGGGAACACCGGGGAGCTGTTTTTT.